This TCR beta chain comes out of a study of T-cell reconstitution after alpha-beta-depleted transplantation in children (dated by TCRdb to 2016 to 2018). In terms of the full investigation: The study quantitatively tracked T-cell immune reconstitution after TCRalphabeta/CD19-depleted allogeneic hematopoietic cell transplantation in children using TCR repertoire profiling. Study-wide conclusions, independent of this receptor: Apparently early alphabetaT-cell count recovery about two months after transplant reportedly relied on only several hundred rapidly expanded clones derived from non-depleted graft cells. Over the following months the frequencies of hyperexpanded clones went down, and after one year T-cell counts and TCRbeta diversity were mostly credited to newly produced T cells. In some patients, the high TCRbeta diversity seen at day 60 was put down to recipient T cells and intrathymic progenitors that had survived conditioning.

In the paper's terms, the treatment or condition label means: allogeneic hematopoietic cell transplantation with graft depleted of TCRalphabeta T cells and CD19 B cells. The children who served as transplant recipients had been given grafts of TCRalphabeta/CD19-depleted allogeneic hematopoietic cells. This clonotype was seen ten or more times. There is no known antigen for this receptor. Per-base quality was not reported, and no clone a single base away is much larger than it. V loses 5 bases, J loses 3 bases, and the germline ends lie 11 bases apart. From a lookup of the germline V gene, CDR1 and CDR2 are MGHRA and YSYEKL. The cysteine opens and the phenylalanine closes a CDR3 of 14 amino acids. The entry retains the CDR3 DNA only, 42 bases that are in frame from base 1. The library relied on PCR. TCRdb lists the instrument as Illumina HiSeq 2500. TCR library preparation used molecular barcoding, with unique molecular identifiers applied to normalize quantification of the TCRbeta repertoire. The public sequencing data were trimmed at Q25 with fastp and processed into clonotypes with MiXCR by TCRdb, which kept only in-frame beta chains. Records with the same CDR3 protein are collapsed into one entry carrying the most frequent genes and DNA. This sample is represented by around 450,000 distinct CDR3 sequences; over 9.5% of them were singletons. 2% of the sample lies in the top ten.

The V and J segments used are TRBV4-1 and TRBJ1-5; the D gene cannot be resolved reliably. This TCR derives from a child aged 2-15 years with inherited bone marrow failure, due to receive a stem cell transplant. The sequencing used PBMCs, collected before TCRalphabeta/CD19-depleted stem cell transplant. The nucleotide sequence is TGCGCCAGCAGCGCAAGACGGGACAATCAGCCCCAGCATTTT. It is translated as CASSARRDNQPQHF.